The 16 T cell receptor beta chains presented below share a single source sample, sequenced in a study of Graves' ophthalmopathy and Graves' hyperthyroidism. RNA transcripts were the source from which TCR beta CDR3 regions were amplified. HTBI primers served in a first-round RT-PCR, which a second-round multiplex PCR followed. TCRdb passed the multiplex PCR reads through MiXCR, listing each CDR3 protein once. The data hold hundreds of thousands of distinct CDR3 sequences, with around a fifth observed a single time. Sequencing was performed on peripheral blood. The source is a woman aged 18-29 years with stable Graves' hyperthyroidism. Some clones in this sample may be carry-over from other donors' samples.

This clonotype appeared many times. Here the CDR3 DNA reads TGTGCCAGCAGTACCGGGTCAAACATCGCTTACGAGCAGTACTTC. It is translated as CASSTGSNIAYEQYF. The gene calls are TRBV12-3 or TRBV12-4 and TRBJ2-7, with D unresolved. This CDR3 has 15 residues. V lost 5 bases to trimming and J lost 4 bases, with 18 bases between them.

There are a few counts of this clonotype. The V gene is TRBV28, the J gene TRBJ1-2; 9 bases fit TRBD1. Trimming at V came to 5 bases and at J to 7 bases, leaving 8 bases not matched to a gene. CDR1 is MDHEN, CDR2 SYDVKM, per germline. The CDR3 runs 14 residues. The CDR3 sequence: CASSLGGTGTGYTF. The CDR3 bases are TGTGCCAGCAGTCTAGGCGGGACAGGGACTGGCTACACCTTC.

This clonotype was picked up many times. One junction end disagrees with the germline gene, perhaps due to a read error. This chain connects TRBV25-1 to TRBJ2-6; 7 bases align to TRBD1. Germline-derived CDR1 and CDR2 are MGHDK and SYGVNS. The CDR3 extends over 16 amino acids. In DNA, the CDR3 is TGTGCCAGCAGCACCACCGAGGGGGCTGGGGCCAACGCCCTGACTTTC. Its translation: CASSTTEGAGANALTF.

This clonotype was picked up many times. The J gene is TRBJ1-3, the V gene TRBV30, with TRBD1 matching 10 bases. The CDR3 covers 14 residues. The ends lost 0 bases at V and 7 bases at J; junction bases unmatched: 3. From germline, CDR1 is GTSNPN and CDR2 SVGIG (reference sequence). CDR3 sequence: CAWSVDRGHNTIYF. Here the CDR3 DNA reads TGTGCCTGGAGTGTAGACAGGGGGCACAACACCATATATTTT.

This clonotype was seen repeatedly, ten times or more. The chain combines TRBV6-2 or TRBV6-3 with TRBJ2-7, with D uncertain. V lost 10 bases to trimming and J lost 6 bases, with 16 bases between them. Germline V gene lookup returns CDR1 MNHEY and CDR2 SVGEGT. The length of the CDR3 is 12 residues. The DNA of the CDR3 is TGTGCCACAAGACGAATTGTAAGCGAGCAGTACTTC. Its translation is CATRRIVSEQYF.

This clonotype came up many times. This chain links TRBV20-1 with TRBJ2-7; possible D gene TRBD1, 6 bases. Germline CDR1 DFQATT, CDR2 SNEGSKA (reference sequence). Trimming removed 2 bases at V and 0 bases at J, with 11 bases between. This CDR3 has 14 amino acids. This CDR3 reads CSARRADSSYEQYF. DNA for the CDR3: TGCAGTGCTAGAAGAGCGGACAGCTCCTACGAGCAGTACTTC.

In its sample, this clonotype was seen many times. The CDR3 DNA reads TGTGCCACCAGCAGAGAGTCGTCGTGGGTGACCCAGTACTTC. Translated: CATSRESSWVTQYF. The chain is built from TRBV15 and TRBJ2-5; no clear D. CDR1 is LNHNV, CDR2 YYDKDF, per germline (reference sequence). This CDR3 comprises 14 residues. V lost 0 bases and J lost 7, with 12 bases in between. The variable domain in full, completed from reference TRBV15 and TRBJ2-5, reads DAMVIQNPRYQVTQFGKPVTLSCSQTLNHNVMYWYQQKSSQAPKLLFHYYDKDFNNEADTPDNFQSRRPNTSFCFLDIRSPGLGDTAMYLCATSRESSWVTQYFGPGTRLLVL.

This clonotype was observed at least ten times. The rearrangement uses TRBV5-1 and TRBJ1-1; D not resolved. Germline-derived CDR1 and CDR2 are SGHRS and YFSETQ. Trimming shortened V by 3 bases and J by 5 bases, and 11 bases separated the two germline ends. This CDR3 is 13 amino acids long. The CDR3 DNA sequence: TGCGCCAGCAGCTCAACTTCGAAAACTGAAGCTTTCTTT. Translated: CASSSTSKTEAFF.

There are a few counts of this clonotype. The J gene is TRBJ1-5, the V gene TRBV12-3 or TRBV12-4, with 7 bases lining up with TRBD1. The CDR3 has 14 residues. The V segment lost 5 bases and the J segment 5 bases; nucleotides outside the gene matches: 6. CDR3 sequence (DNA): TGTGCCAGCAGTAACAGGGGCCCCTATCAGCCCCAGCATTTT. Residues: CASSNRGPYQPQHF.

This rearrangement joins TRBV30 to TRBJ1-5; the D gene is possibly TRBD1 (5 bases). Germline lookup yields CDR1 GTSNPN and CDR2 SVGIG (reference sequence). The germline V and J ends were trimmed by 0 bases and 5 bases, with 11 bases remaining between them. The CDR3 is made up of 14 amino acids. CDR3 amino acids: CAWSVLQGDQPQHF. CDR3 DNA sequence: TGTGCCTGGAGTGTATTGCAGGGAGATCAGCCCCAGCATTTT. Based on the CDR3 plus reference TRBV30 and TRBJ1-5, the full variable domain is SQTIHQWPATLVQPVGSPLSLECTVEGTSNPNLYWYRQAAGRGLQLLFYSVGIGQISSEVPQNLSASRPQDRQFILSSKKLLLSDSGFYLCAWSVLQGDQPQHFGDGTRLSIL.

This clonotype was counted many times. V usage is TRBV29-1 and J usage is TRBJ2-7; TRBD2 matches at 7 bases. Trimming at V came to 8 bases and at J to 2 bases, leaving 6 bases not matched to a gene. This CDR3 comprises 12 residues. Germline V gene lookup returns CDR1 SQVTM and CDR2 ANQGSEA. CDR3: CSSLTSTYEQYF. As DNA, the CDR3 is TGCAGCTCCCTGACTAGCACCTACGAGCAGTACTTC.

This clonotype has at least ten counts. J is TRBJ1-2 and V is TRBV6-5; tentative D call: TRBD1 (5 bases). Trimming removed 0 bases at V and 8 bases at J, with 19 bases between. The CDR3 runs to 16 residues. Germline V CDR1 and CDR2: MNHEY, SVGAGI. The CDR3 sequence is CASSYSSGGGARGYTF. DNA of the CDR3: TGTGCCAGCAGTTACTCGAGTGGTGGAGGGGCAAGGGGCTACACCTTC.

This sequence joins TRBV4-1 and TRBJ2-7; D is uncertain. In germline, CDR1 is MGHRA, CDR2 YSYEKL. The CDR3 extends over 14 amino acids. Trimming removed 1 base at V and 0 bases at J, with 7 bases between. The CDR3 nucleotides are TGCGCCAGCAGCCAAGGCCCCCGCTCCTACGAGCAGTACTTC. Translating gives CASSQGPRSYEQYF.

This clonotype was seen a handful of times. An end of the junction does not agree with germline; a read error may underlie this. The chain is built from TRBV5-1 and TRBJ2-4; 10 positions match TRBD2. CDR3 length equals 15 residues. Per germline, CDR1 SGHRS and CDR2 YFSETQ. The CDR3, as DNA: TGCGCCAGCAGCCCACCTCGGGGGAAACCGGGACTAGCGAACTTC. Translating it yields CASSPPRGKPGLANF.

The rearrangement joins TRBV2 to TRBJ1-1, with 8 bases matching TRBD1. There are 13 residues in the CDR3. The germline CDR1 and CDR2 sequences are SNHLY and FYNNEI. V lost 8 bases and J lost 1; bases outside the gene matches: 3. The CDR3 DNA sequence: TGTGCCAGCGGCGGGACAGGGAACACTGAAGCTTTCTTT. Residues: CASGGTGNTEAFF.

This clonotype occurred many times. The V call is TRBV15, the J call TRBJ2-5; D gene uncertain. The germline V and J ends were trimmed by 0 bases and 2 bases, with 10 bases remaining between them. There are 15 residues in the CDR3. Germline V gene data show CDR1 as LNHNV and CDR2 as YYDKDF (reference sequence). DNA for the CDR3: TGTGCCACCAGCAGAGATCCAGGCAGACAAGAGACCCAGTACTTC. As protein: CATSRDPGRQETQYF.